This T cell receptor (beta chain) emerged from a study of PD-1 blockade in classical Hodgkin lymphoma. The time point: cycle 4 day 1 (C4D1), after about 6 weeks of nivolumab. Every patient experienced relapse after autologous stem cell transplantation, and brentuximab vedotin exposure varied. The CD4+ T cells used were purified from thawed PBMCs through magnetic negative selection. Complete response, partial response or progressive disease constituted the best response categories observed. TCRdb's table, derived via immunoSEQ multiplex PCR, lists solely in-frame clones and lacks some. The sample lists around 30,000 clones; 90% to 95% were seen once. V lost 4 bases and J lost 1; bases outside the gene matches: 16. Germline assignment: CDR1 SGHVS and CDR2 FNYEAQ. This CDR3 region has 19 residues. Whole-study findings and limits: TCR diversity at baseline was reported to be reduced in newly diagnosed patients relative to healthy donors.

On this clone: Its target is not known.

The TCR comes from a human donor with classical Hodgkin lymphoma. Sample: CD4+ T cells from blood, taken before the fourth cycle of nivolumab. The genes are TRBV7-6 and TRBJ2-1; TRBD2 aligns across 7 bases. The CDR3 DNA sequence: TGTGCCAGCAGCTCTTTACTCCCCACCGGGACTACTTCCTACAATGAGCAGTTCTTC. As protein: CASSSLLPTGTTSYNEQFF.